Ten or more counts support the clone carrying this T cell receptor (beta chain). This record belongs to a study of T-cell reconstitution after alpha-beta-depleted transplantation in children. A TCRbeta library incorporating unique molecular identifiers was prepared. TCRdb analysed the PCR reads with MiXCR anew, one entry per CDR3 protein. The data hold some 250,000 distinct CDR3 sequences, with 12% observed a single time. The CDR3 spans 14 residues. V gave up 3 bases and J gave up 0 bases, with 8 bases separating them. This TCR derives from a human donor who donated a stem cell graft to a child with acute lymphoblastic leukemia. The chain has TRBV12-3 or TRBV12-4 and TRBJ1-1; a weak D match, TRBD1 (6 bases). Here the sequenced sample was PBMCs from the stem cell graft donor, taken from the stem cell graft. Here the CDR3 reads CASSLGTLNTEAFF. In nucleotides, the CDR3 is TGTGCCAGCAGTTTGGGGACATTGAACACTGAAGCTTTCTTT.